These T cell receptor beta chains were read from a single sample in a study of cytomegalovirus exposure and HLA in healthy donors. Sequencing was performed with immunoSEQ multiplex PCR; in TCRdb, only in-frame clones are kept and a portion is missing. The sample shows 95,000 to 100,000 clones, under 85% of them seen only once. Specimen: PBMCs. Source of these receptors: a female donor in good health and CMV-seropositive. Each CDR3 is given with its conserved first and last residue. D genes are given only for firm matches. Rows give clone size only sometimes, using once, few, many, or a class for an expanded clone.

DNA: TGTGCCAGTAGTCGGGCAGGAGGGACAGGGGTTACGCAGTATTTT
CDR3: CASSRAGGTGVTQYF
size: NA
V: TRBV19
J: TRBJ2-3
D: TRBD1

DNA: TGTGCCAGCAGCTGGGGGGGCTCCTACGAGCAGTACTTC
CDR3: CASSWGGSYEQYF
size: once
V: TRBV11-2
J: TRBJ2-7
D: TRBD2

DNA: TGTGCCAGCAGCGCCCCGGGGACAGGGGTCAAACTGTTTTTT
CDR3: CASSAPGTGVKLFF
size: NA
V: TRBV9
J: TRBJ1-4
D: TRBD1

DNA: TGTGCCAGCATCCTTAGACCCCAGGGCCTAAGACGGAACACTGAAGCTTTCTTT
CDR3: CASILRPQGLRRNTEAFF
size: NA
V: TRBV6-7
J: TRBJ1-1
D: NA

DNA: TGCGCCAGCAGCCAAGATTTGGGGGGGCTCGAGCCCCAGCATTTT
CDR3: CASSQDLGGLEPQHF
size: NA
V: TRBV4-1
J: TRBJ1-5
D: NA

DNA: TGTGCCAGCAGCTCCCCGACAGGCAAAACCTACGAGCAGTACTTC
CDR3: CASSSPTGKTYEQYF
size: NA
V: TRBV13
J: TRBJ2-7
D: NA

DNA: TGTGCCAGCATGGGGGCAGGGGATTTGTCAGTCTCAGATACGCAGTATTTT
CDR3: CASMGAGDLSVSDTQYF
size: NA
V: TRBV28
J: TRBJ2-3
D: NA

DNA: TGTGCCAGCAGTCTAACGGGACAGGGCGAGACCCAGTACTTC
CDR3: CASSLTGQGETQYF
size: NA
V: TRBV6-5
J: TRBJ2-5
D: TRBD1

DNA: TGCAGCGTTGACGGTCAGGAGGGAGCAGTTCGGGACGAGCAGTACTTC
CDR3: CSVDGQEGAVRDEQYF
size: NA
V: TRBV29-1
J: TRBJ2-7
D: NA

DNA: TGTGCCAGCGGGACTAGCGGGAGTAAGGAGCAGTACTTC
CDR3: CASGTSGSKEQYF
size: NA
V: TRBV19
J: TRBJ2-7
D: TRBD2

DNA: TGTGCCTGGAGCAGACAGAACACCGGGGAGCTGTTTTTT
CDR3: CAWSRQNTGELFF
size: once
V: TRBV30
J: TRBJ2-2
D: NA

DNA: TGTGCCAGCTCATCCAGGGGAGGGGATGAAGCTTTCTTT
CDR3: CASSSRGGDEAFF
size: NA
V: TRBV18
J: TRBJ1-1
D: NA

DNA: TGTGCCAGCAGCTTATGGGCCGGGCAGGGGGTCCACGAGCAGTACTTC
CDR3: CASSLWAGQGVHEQYF
size: NA
V: TRBV7-9
J: TRBJ2-7
D: TRBD1

DNA: TGTGCCGTATCCCGGGACAGAGATGGCTACACCTTC
CDR3: CAVSRDRDGYTF
size: NA
V: TRBV6-5
J: TRBJ1-2
D: TRBD1

DNA: TGTGCCAGCAGTTCAGGGGGACAGGGGTCGGAAGCTTTCTTT
CDR3: CASSSGGQGSEAFF
size: NA
V: TRBV28
J: TRBJ1-1
D: TRBD1

DNA: TGTGCCAGCAGCTTAAGTGGGGCAGACCCCAGCACAGATACGCAGTATTTT
CDR3: CASSLSGADPSTDTQYF
size: NA
V: TRBV7-6
J: TRBJ2-3
D: NA

DNA: TGCGCCACCGCACTAGGAAACACCATATATTTT
CDR3: CATALGNTIYF
size: NA
V: TRBV10-1
J: TRBJ1-3
D: NA

DNA: TGTGCCAGCAGTTTAAACAGGGGGAATGGCTACACCTTC
CDR3: CASSLNRGNGYTF
size: NA
V: TRBV27
J: TRBJ1-2
D: TRBD1

DNA: TGTGCCAGCACAGGGCCCGAAGCTTTCTTT
CDR3: CASTGPEAFF
size: NA
V: TRBV28
J: TRBJ1-1
D: NA

DNA: TGCGCCAGCAGTGAGGGGACAGGGGCCAGCTATGGCTACACCTTC
CDR3: CASSEGTGASYGYTF
size: NA
V: TRBV10-1
J: TRBJ1-2
D: TRBD1

DNA: TGTGCCAGCAGCTTGTGGGACAGGGATAACTATGGCTACACCTTC
CDR3: CASSLWDRDNYGYTF
size: NA
V: TRBV5-6
J: TRBJ1-2
D: TRBD1

DNA: TGTGCCAGCAGTCTTAGGTGGCTAGCGGAGACCTACAATGAGCAGTTCTTC
CDR3: CASSLRWLAETYNEQFF
size: NA
V: TRBV7-9
J: TRBJ2-1
D: TRBD2